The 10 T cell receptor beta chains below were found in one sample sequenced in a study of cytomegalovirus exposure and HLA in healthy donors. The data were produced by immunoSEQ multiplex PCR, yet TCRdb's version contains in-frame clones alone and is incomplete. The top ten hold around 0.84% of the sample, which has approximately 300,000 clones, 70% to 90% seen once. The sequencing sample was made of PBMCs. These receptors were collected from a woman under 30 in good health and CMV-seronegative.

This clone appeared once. Written as DNA, the CDR3 is TGTGCCAGCAGCCCGGTATCGAGGGCGGAGCCAGATACGCAGTATTTT. Its protein is CASSPVSRAEPDTQYF. This chain uses TRBV7-3 with TRBJ2-3; D is perhaps TRBD2 (5 bases). CDR3 length: 16 residues. Trimming took off 5 bases at V and 4 bases at J, with 19 bases between the two ends. The germline CDR1 and CDR2 sequences are SGHTA and FQGTGA.

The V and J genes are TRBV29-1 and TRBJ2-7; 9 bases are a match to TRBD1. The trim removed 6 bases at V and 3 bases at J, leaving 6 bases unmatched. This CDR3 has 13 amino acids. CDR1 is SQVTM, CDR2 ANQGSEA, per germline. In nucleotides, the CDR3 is TGCAGCGTGGACAGGGGTGGCGGCTACGAGCAGTACTTC. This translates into CSVDRGGGYEQYF.

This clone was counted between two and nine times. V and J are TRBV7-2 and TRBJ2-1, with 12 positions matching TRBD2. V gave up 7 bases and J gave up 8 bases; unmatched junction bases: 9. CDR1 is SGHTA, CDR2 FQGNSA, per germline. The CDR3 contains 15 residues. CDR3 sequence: CASIPLAGGLDEQFF. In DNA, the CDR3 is TGTGCCAGCATCCCCCTAGCGGGAGGGCTGGATGAGCAGTTCTTC.

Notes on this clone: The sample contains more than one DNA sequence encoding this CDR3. The CDR3 nucleotides are TGTGCCAGCACTTCGGGGTCCACCTACGAGCAGTACTTC. This codes for CASTSGSTYEQYF. The chain carries TRBV6-5 and TRBJ2-7; D might be TRBD2 (5 bases). Germline V gene lookup returns CDR1 MNHEY and CDR2 SVGAGI. This CDR3 spans 13 amino acids. The V and J ends lost 7 bases and 2 bases respectively, with 12 bases between them.

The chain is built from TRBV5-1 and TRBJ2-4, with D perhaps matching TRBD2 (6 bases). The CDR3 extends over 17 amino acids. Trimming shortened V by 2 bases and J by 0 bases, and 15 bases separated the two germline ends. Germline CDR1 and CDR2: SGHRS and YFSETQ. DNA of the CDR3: TGCGCCAGCAGCTTTTATAGCGGAAGTCTAGCCAAAAACATTCAGTACTTC. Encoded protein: CASSFYSGSLAKNIQYF.

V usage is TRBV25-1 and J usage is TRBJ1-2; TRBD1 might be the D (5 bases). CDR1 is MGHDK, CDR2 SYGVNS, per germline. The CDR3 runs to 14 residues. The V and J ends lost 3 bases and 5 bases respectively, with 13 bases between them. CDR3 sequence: CASSDWTQTYGYTF. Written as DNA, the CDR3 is TGTGCCAGCAGTGACTGGACACAGACGTATGGCTACACCTTC.

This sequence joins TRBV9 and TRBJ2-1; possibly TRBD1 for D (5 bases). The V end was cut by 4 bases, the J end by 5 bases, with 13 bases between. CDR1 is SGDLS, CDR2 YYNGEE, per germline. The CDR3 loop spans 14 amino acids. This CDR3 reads CASSPALGDNEQFF. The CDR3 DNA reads TGTGCCAGCAGCCCCGCCCTAGGGGACAATGAGCAGTTCTTC.

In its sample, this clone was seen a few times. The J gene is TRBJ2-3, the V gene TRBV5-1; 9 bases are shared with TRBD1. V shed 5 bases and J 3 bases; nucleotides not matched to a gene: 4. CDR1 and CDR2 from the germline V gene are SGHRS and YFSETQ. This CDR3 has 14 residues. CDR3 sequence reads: CASRRDRETDTQYF. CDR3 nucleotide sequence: TGCGCCAGCAGAAGGGACAGGGAAACAGATACGCAGTATTTT.

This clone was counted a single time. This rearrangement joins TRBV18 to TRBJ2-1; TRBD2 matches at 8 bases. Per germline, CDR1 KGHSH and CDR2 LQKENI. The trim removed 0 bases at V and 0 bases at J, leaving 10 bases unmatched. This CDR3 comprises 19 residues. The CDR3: CASSPPNRGGPSSYNEQFF. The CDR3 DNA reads TGTGCCAGCTCACCACCTAATCGCGGGGGGCCCAGCTCCTACAATGAGCAGTTCTTC.

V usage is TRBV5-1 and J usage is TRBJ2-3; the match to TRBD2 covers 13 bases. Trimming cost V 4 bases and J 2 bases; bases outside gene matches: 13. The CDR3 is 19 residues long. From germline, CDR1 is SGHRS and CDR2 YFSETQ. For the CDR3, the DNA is TGCGCCAGCAGCAAGGGACTAGCGGGAACCCGCAACTTCACAGATACGCAGTATTTT. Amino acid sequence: CASSKGLAGTRNFTDTQYF.